This T cell receptor (beta chain) is from a study of cytomegalovirus exposure and HLA in healthy donors. Whole-study context: Out of 398 genotyped donors, roughly 78% belonged to the Caucasian-associated ancestry cluster.

The study, taken as a whole, reports: Presence/absence analysis assumed near-uniform sequencing depth across donors. Analyzed later, association rates of TCRs varied across HLA loci, with DRB1 most and HLA-C fewest.

It was with 60 Vbeta and 13 Jbeta primers that the PCR ran. Profiling relied on immunoSEQ multiplex PCR, and the TCRdb table lists in-frame clones only, not all of them. The table has more than 85,000 clones, 65% to 80% seen once. The donors comprised healthy bone marrow donors. This clone has just a few counts. The antigen is undetermined. The germline gives CDR1 ENHRY, CDR2 SYGVKD. V gave up 4 bases and J gave up 0 bases, with 7 bases separating them. This CDR3 comprises 15 residues. The sequence was obtained from a young man in good health and CMV-seropositive. The sequenced sample consisted of PBMCs. The chain is built from TRBV10-3 and TRBJ2-6, with unresolved D. The CDR3: CAISATGSGANVLTF. Here the CDR3 DNA reads TGTGCCATCAGTGCGACGGGCTCTGGGGCCAACGTCCTGACTTTC.